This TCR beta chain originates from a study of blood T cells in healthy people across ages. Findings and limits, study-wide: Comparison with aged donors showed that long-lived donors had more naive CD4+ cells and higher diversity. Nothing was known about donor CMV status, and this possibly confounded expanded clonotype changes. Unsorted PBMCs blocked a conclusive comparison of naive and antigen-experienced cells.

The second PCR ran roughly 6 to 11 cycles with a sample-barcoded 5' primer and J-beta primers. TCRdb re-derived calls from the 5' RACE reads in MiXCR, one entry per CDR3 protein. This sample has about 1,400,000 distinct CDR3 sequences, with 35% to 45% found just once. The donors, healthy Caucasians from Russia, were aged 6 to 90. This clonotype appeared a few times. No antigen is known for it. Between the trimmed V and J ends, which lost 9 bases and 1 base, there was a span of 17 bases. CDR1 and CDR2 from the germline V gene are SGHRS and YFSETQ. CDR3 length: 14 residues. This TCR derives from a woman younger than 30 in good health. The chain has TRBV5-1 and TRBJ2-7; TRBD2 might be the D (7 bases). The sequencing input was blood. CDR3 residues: CANGTGGHSYEQYF. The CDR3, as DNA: TGCGCCAACGGGACGGGGGGACATTCCTACGAGCAGTACTTC.